The next 2 T cell receptor beta chains were all read from a single sample in a study of cytomegalovirus exposure and HLA in healthy donors. Primers for the PCR totalled 60 Vbeta and 13 Jbeta. Sequencing used immunoSEQ multiplex PCR; TCRdb keeps in-frame clones, though not all of them. Of 150,000 to 200,000 clones in the sample, about 62% were seen once. The sequenced material came from PBMCs. These receptors all come from a man aged 40-50 years in good health and CMV-seronegative.

The V and J genes are TRBV10-3 and TRBJ2-3, with 16 nucleotides matching TRBD2. The CDR3 loop spans 20 amino acids. The germline CDR1 and CDR2 sequences are ENHRY and SYGVKD. The trim removed 0 bases at V and 0 bases at J, leaving 6 bases unmatched. CDR3 coding DNA: TGTGCCATCAGTGAGTCGGGACTAGCGGGGGGGTTTCGAAGCACAGATACGCAGTATTTT. The encoded protein is CAISESGLAGGFRSTDTQYF.

The rearrangement uses TRBV10-3 and TRBJ1-5; perhaps TRBD1 as D (6 bases). The CDR3 runs to 17 residues. Per germline, CDR1 ENHRY and CDR2 SYGVKD. The V and J ends lost 3 bases and 0 bases respectively, with 15 bases between them. CDR3: CAISDNNRENSNQPQHF. CDR3 coding DNA: TGTGCCATCAGTGACAATAACAGGGAGAATAGCAATCAGCCCCAGCATTTT.